The clone carrying this T cell receptor (beta chain) was counted at least ten times. What it recognizes is unknown. These data are taken from a study of T cell repertoires in cytomegalovirus infection. Study details: The public TCR beta signatures pointed to both CMV infection and matching HLA type. Whole-study findings and limits: Clonotype analysis showed dominance of the ex vivo response by HLA-C-restricted CMV-specific TCR beta clonotypes.

TCRdb called the reads again in MiXCR, with one record for every CDR3 protein. Seen here are about 200,000 distinct CDR3 sequences, approximately 9.6% observed once, and the top ten hold approximately 4.3%. Germline values: CDR1 SGHTA, CDR2 FQGNSA. There are 15 residues in the CDR3. The V segment lost 3 bases and the J segment 1 base; nucleotides outside the gene matches: 3. The source material was PBMCs. The J gene is TRBJ2-7, the V gene TRBV7-2; 10 nucleotides agree with TRBD1. The receptor's source is a human donor in good health (CMV status not recorded). Some clones in this sample may be carry-over from other donors' samples. The CDR3 nucleotides read TGTGCCAGCAGCTTGGTGGGACAGGGGTCCTACGAGCAGTACTTC. It yields the protein CASSLVGQGSYEQYF. The full variable domain, its missing parts supplied by reference TRBV7-2 and TRBJ2-7, is GAGVSQSPSNKVTEKGKDVELRCDPISGHTALYWYRQSLGQGLEFLIYFQGNSAPDKSGLPSDRFSAERTGGSVSTLTIQRTQQEDSAVYLCASSLVGQGSYEQYFGPGTRLTVT.